A selection of T cell receptor beta chains follows, all from one sample in a study of blood T cell repertoires in COVID-19. Using immunoSEQ multiplex PCR, the repertoire was profiled, and TCRdb retains in-frame clones only, with some absent. The sample records some 14,000 clones, approximately 76% being singletons. The sample comprised peripheral blood. The receptors derive from an elderly woman with acute or convalescent COVID-19. Both conserved end residues are part of each CDR3. A D gene is named only where the DNA matches it firmly. Size is omitted from some rows. Given values are once, few, many or a class for expanded clones.

-	-	TRBJ2-2	TRBV7-9	CASSLEGNTGELFF	TGTGCCAGCAGCTTGGAGGGGAACACCGGGGAGCTGTTTTTT
TRBD2	-	TRBJ2-3	TRBV9	CASSRLAVNTDTQYF	TGTGCCAGCAGCCGACTAGCGGTCAACACAGATACGCAGTATTTT
-	medium-sized	TRBJ2-3	TRBV12-5	CASGLNSFSTDTQYF	TGTGCTAGTGGTTTAAACAGCTTTAGCACAGATACGCAGTATTTT
-	medium-sized	TRBJ1-1	TRBV5-1	CASSFGTSLEAFF	TGCGCCAGCAGCTTCGGGACATCCCTCGAGGCTTTCTTT
-	-	TRBJ2-7	TRBV6-5	CASSIPSYEQYF	TGTGCCAGCAGTATCCCCAGCTACGAGCAGTACTTC
-	few	TRBJ1-2	TRBV2	CASSEARGYTF	TGTGCCAGCAGTGAAGCGCGGGGCTACACCTTC
-	-	TRBJ2-7	TRBV6-5	CASTLSTGPYEQYF	TGTGCCAGCACCCTTTCCACAGGGCCGTACGAGCAGTACTTC
-	-	TRBJ1-1	TRBV6-1	CASSEYEAGTEAFF	TGTGCCAGCAGTGAATATGAGGCTGGCACTGAAGCTTTCTTT
-	-	TRBJ2-7	TRBV21-1	CASSKNSGQGGTYEQYF	TGTGCCAGCAGCAAAAACAGTGGACAGGGGGGGACCTACGAGCAGTACTTC
-	-	TRBJ2-7	TRBV6-2/TRBV6-3	CASSYRYSSGQPYEQYF	TGTGCCAGCAGTTACCGATATTCGTCGGGTCAACCCTACGAGCAGTACTTC
-	-	TRBJ1-5	TRBV6-2/TRBV6-3	CASSSISYSNQPQHF	TGTGCCAGCAGTTCTATCTCCTATAGCAATCAGCCCCAGCATTTT
-	-	TRBJ2-2	TRBV7-2	CASSFILARTGELFF	TGTGCCAGCAGCTTTATTCTAGCGAGAACCGGGGAGCTGTTTTTT
-	-	TRBJ2-1	TRBV15	CATSSGSYNEQFF	TGTGCCACCAGCAGCGGCTCCTACAATGAGCAGTTCTTC
-	-	TRBJ1-5	TRBV7-6	CASSLGFAGSQPQHF	TGTGCCAGCAGCTTAGGATTTGCGGGAAGTCAGCCCCAGCATTTT
-	-	TRBJ2-3	TRBV6-5	CASSTPGTDTQYF	TGTGCCAGCAGCACCCCCGGGACAGATACGCAGTATTTT
-	-	TRBJ2-2	TRBV11-2	CASSQHSNTGELFF	TGTGCCAGCAGCCAACATTCGAACACCGGGGAGCTGTTTTTT
-	-	TRBJ2-5	TRBV5-5	CATHPSLEETQYF	TGTGCCACGCACCCCAGCCTAGAAGAGACCCAGTACTTC
TRBD2	-	TRBJ2-1	TRBV6-5	CASSYSRGGHNEQFF	TGTGCCAGCAGTTACTCACGGGGGGGCCACAATGAGCAGTTCTTC
-	-	TRBJ2-1	TRBV2	CASSRTAYNEQFF	TGTGCCAGCAGTAGGACAGCTTACAATGAGCAGTTCTTC
TRBD2	-	TRBJ2-7	TRBV29-1	CSVVWTSGLSYEQYF	TGCAGCGTTGTCTGGACTAGCGGCCTCTCCTACGAGCAGTACTTC
-	-	TRBJ2-5	TRBV5-1	CASSFGRGRQETQYF	TGCGCCAGCAGCTTCGGCAGGGGGAGGCAAGAGACCCAGTACTTC
TRBD1	-	TRBJ1-2	TRBV29-1	CSVDAGTGGYYGYTF	TGCAGCGTCGATGCCGGGACAGGGGGCTACTATGGCTACACCTTC
TRBD1	-	TRBJ1-6	TRBV19	CASSLGQGRNSPLHF	TGTGCCAGTAGTCTTGGACAGGGCAGAAATTCACCCCTCCACTTT
-	once	TRBJ1-1	TRBV10-1	CASRDTFNTEAFF	TGCGCCAGCAGGGACACCTTTAACACTGAAGCTTTCTTT
-	few	TRBJ1-5	TRBV20-1	CSASIQYNQPQHF	TGCAGTGCTAGTATCCAGTACAATCAGCCCCAGCATTTT
-	-	TRBJ2-5	TRBV18	CASSPRLSGSEETQYF	TGTGCCAGCTCACCACGCCTGTCGGGGTCCGAAGAGACCCAGTACTTC
-	few	TRBJ2-5	TRBV6-5	CASSYSFLQETQYF	TGTGCCAGCAGTTACTCCTTCTTACAAGAGACCCAGTACTTC
TRBD1	-	TRBJ1-2	TRBV19	CASSPGTGGQLGYTF	TGTGCCAGTAGTCCTGGGACAGGGGGCCAGCTTGGCTACACCTTC
TRBD2	-	TRBJ2-1	TRBV19	CASSIAWTSGGDEQFF	TGTGCCAGTAGTATAGCTTGGACTAGCGGGGGCGATGAGCAGTTCTTC
-	-	TRBJ2-7	TRBV28	CASSGTGRTSYEQYF	TGTGCCAGCAGTGGAACAGGGCGAACCTCCTACGAGCAGTACTTC
TRBD2	-	TRBJ2-5	TRBV9	CASSVVGGEAETQYF	TGTGCCAGCAGCGTAGTTGGGGGGGAGGCGGAGACCCAGTACTTC
-	-	TRBJ1-5	TRBV7-9	CASSNSIQPNQPQHF	TGTGCCAGCAGCAACTCAATCCAACCAAATCAGCCCCAGCATTTT
-	-	TRBJ1-5	TRBV10-2	CASSPGTGNQPQHF	TGCGCCAGCAGCCCAGGAACAGGGAACCAGCCCCAGCATTTT
-	few	TRBJ2-2	TRBV3-1/TRBV3-2	CASSQERGGNTGELFF	TGTGCCAGCAGCCAAGAGCGTGGAGGGAACACCGGGGAGCTGTTTTTT
-	once	TRBJ2-3	TRBV7-2	CASSLAGLPTDTQYF	TGTGCCAGCAGCTTAGCCGGACTACCCACAGATACGCAGTATTTT
TRBD2	-	TRBJ2-3	TRBV19	CASRGTSFFTDTQYF	TGTGCCAGTAGGGGGACTAGCTTTTTTACAGATACGCAGTATTTT
-	-	TRBJ1-4	TRBV7-2	CASSLVHQNEKLFF	TGTGCCAGCAGCTTAGTACACCAGAATGAAAAACTGTTTTTT
-	-	TRBJ1-6	TRBV5-4	CASSLPLAHSPLHF	TGTGCCAGCAGCTTGCCCCTGGCCCATTCACCCCTCCACTTT
TRBD1	medium-sized	TRBJ2-2	TRBV7-9	CASSHRTGTGWTGELFF	TGTGCCAGCAGCCATCGAACCGGGACAGGGTGGACCGGGGAGCTGTTTTTT